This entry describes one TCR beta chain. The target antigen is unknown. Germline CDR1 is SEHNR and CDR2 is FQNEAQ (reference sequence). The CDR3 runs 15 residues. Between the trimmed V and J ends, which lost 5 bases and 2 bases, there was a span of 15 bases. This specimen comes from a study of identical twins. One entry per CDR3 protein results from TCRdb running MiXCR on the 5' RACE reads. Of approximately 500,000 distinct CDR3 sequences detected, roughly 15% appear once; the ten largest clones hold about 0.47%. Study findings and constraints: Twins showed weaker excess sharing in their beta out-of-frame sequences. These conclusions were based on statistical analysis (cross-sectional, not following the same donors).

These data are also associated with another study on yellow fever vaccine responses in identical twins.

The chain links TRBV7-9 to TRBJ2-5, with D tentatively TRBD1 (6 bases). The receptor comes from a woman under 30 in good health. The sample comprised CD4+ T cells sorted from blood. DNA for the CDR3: TGTGCCAGCAGCCCAGCGACAGGAGCTCAAGAGACCCAGTACTTC. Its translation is CASSPATGAQETQYF.